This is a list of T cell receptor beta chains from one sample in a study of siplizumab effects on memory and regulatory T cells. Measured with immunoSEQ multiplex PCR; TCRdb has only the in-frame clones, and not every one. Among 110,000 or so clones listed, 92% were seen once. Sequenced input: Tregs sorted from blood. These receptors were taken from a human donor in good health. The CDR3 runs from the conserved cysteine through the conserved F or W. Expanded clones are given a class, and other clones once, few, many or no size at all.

CDR3: CASSRDRAANQPQHF
J: TRBJ1-5
V: TRBV19
size: NA

CDR3: CASSESLAGDTQYF
J: TRBJ2-5
V: TRBV25-1
size: once

CDR3: CASSSLTAPETQYF
J: TRBJ2-5
V: TRBV5-1
size: NA

CDR3: CASSLQYTEAFF
J: TRBJ1-1
V: TRBV2
size: once

CDR3: CASSLSSVETGELFF
J: TRBJ2-2
V: TRBV5-1
size: NA

CDR3: CASSFAGQMGQPQHF
J: TRBJ1-5
V: TRBV7-9
size: NA

CDR3: CASSRRDYQPQHF
J: TRBJ1-5
V: TRBV19
size: many

CDR3: CASSLAPTSGAYNEQFF
J: TRBJ2-1
V: TRBV7-3
size: NA

CDR3: CASSPGWEGAFF
J: TRBJ1-1
V: TRBV7-6
size: NA

CDR3: CASIDRNYGYTF
J: TRBJ1-2
V: TRBV5-6
size: NA

CDR3: CASSIRTSGAGSYEQYF
J: TRBJ2-7
V: TRBV21-1
size: NA

CDR3: CSVEVSIGYEQYF
J: TRBJ2-7
V: TRBV29-1
size: few

CDR3: CASGDQVFDTQYF
J: TRBJ2-3
V: TRBV4-1
size: NA

CDR3: CASSFIGAEGYTF
J: TRBJ1-2
V: TRBV5-1
size: NA

CDR3: CASSAGAPYNEQFF
J: TRBJ2-1
V: TRBV7-7
size: NA

CDR3: CASSLVWNTEAFF
J: TRBJ1-1
V: TRBV7-2
size: NA

CDR3: CASSLERQGQTQYF
J: TRBJ2-5
V: TRBV11-2
size: NA